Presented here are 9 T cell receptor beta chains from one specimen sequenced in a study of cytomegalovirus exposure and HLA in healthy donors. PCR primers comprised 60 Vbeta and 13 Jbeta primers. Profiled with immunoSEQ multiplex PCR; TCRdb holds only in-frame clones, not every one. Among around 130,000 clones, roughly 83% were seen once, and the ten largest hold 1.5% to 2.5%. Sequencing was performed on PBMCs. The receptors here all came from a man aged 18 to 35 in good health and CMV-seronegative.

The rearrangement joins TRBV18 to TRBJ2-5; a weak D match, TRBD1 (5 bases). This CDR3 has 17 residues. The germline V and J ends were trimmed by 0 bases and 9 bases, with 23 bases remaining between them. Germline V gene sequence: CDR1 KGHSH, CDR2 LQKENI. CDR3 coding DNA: TGTGCCAGCTCACCACCTGTGCTAAGGGAAGAAGAAGGGGCCCAGTACTTC. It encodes CASSPPVLREEEGAQYF.

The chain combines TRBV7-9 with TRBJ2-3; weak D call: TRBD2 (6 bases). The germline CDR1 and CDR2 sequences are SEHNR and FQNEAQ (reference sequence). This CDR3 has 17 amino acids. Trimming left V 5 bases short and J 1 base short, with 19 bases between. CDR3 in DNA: TGTGCCAGCAGCCCCCAAGCCGGGACTTCGCGCACAGATACGCAGTATTTT. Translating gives CASSPQAGTSRTDTQYF.

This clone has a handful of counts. The CDR3 is CSARGGYEQYF. In DNA form, the CDR3 reads TGCAGTGCTAGGGGGGGTTACGAGCAGTACTTC. This rearrangement joins TRBV20-1 to TRBJ2-7; tentatively, D is TRBD2 (6 bases). Trimming pared 3 bases from V and 4 bases from J, leaving 7 bases between. This CDR3 has 11 amino acids. Germline V CDR1 and CDR2: DFQATT, SNEGSKA (reference sequence).

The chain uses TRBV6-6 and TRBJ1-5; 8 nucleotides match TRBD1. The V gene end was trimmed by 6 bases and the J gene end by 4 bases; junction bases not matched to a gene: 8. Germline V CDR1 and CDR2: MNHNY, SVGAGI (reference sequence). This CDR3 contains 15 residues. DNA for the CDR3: TGTGCCAGCAGCCGCCTTGACAGGGGAAATCAGCCCCAGCATTTT. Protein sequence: CASSRLDRGNQPQHF.

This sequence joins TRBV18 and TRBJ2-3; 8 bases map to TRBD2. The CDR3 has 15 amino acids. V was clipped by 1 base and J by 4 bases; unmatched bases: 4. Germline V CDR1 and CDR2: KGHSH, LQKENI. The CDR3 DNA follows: TGTGCCAGCTCACCACTAGCGGGACGCGCAGATACGCAGTATTTT. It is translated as CASSPLAGRADTQYF.

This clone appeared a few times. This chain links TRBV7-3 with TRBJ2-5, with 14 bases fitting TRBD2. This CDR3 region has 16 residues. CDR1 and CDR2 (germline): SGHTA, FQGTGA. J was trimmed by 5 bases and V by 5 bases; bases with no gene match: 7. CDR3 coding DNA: TGTGCCAGCAGCCCCGGGACTAGCGGGAGTTTGGAGACCCAGTACTTC. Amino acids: CASSPGTSGSLETQYF.

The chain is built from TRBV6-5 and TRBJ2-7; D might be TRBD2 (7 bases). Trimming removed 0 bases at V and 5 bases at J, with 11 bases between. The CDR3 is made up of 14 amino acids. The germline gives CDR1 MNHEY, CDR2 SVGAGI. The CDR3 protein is CASSYSRGGDEQYV. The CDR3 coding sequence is TGTGCCAGCAGTTACTCGAGGGGGGGCGACGAGCAGTACGTC.

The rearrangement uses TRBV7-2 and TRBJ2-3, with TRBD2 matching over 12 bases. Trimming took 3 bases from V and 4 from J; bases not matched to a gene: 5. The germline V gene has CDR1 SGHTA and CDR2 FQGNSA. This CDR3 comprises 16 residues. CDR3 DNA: TGTGCCAGCAGCTTGAGACTAGCGGGAGCCTCAGATACGCAGTATTTT. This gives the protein CASSLRLAGASDTQYF.

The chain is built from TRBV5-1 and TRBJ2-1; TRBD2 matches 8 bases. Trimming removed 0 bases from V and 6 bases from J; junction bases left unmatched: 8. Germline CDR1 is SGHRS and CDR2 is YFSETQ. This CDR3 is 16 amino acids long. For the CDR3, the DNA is TGCGCCAGCAGCTTGGCCCCGACTAGCGTTTCCAATGAGCAGTTCTTC. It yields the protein CASSLAPTSVSNEQFF.